Following are 21 T cell receptor beta chains from one sample sequenced in a study of long-term antiretroviral therapy in people with HIV. At survey level, the immunoSEQ assay was run in its v3.0 version. Profiled with immunoSEQ multiplex PCR; TCRdb holds only in-frame clones, not every one. The data contain around 29,000 clones, 70% to 90% of them seen just once; the ten biggest clones take up 7% to 9.5%. The sequencing here drew on unsorted PBMCs, taken 3.2 years before starting antiretroviral therapy. These receptors were collected from a man aged 45-65 years with HIV.

This clone was picked up one time. This chain connects TRBV7-6 to TRBJ1-2; the D gene is possibly TRBD1 (5 bases). Germline CDR1 and CDR2: SGHVS and FNYEAQ. CDR3 length: 13 amino acids. Trimming stripped 4 bases from V and 3 bases from J, with 9 bases between. CDR3 DNA: TGTGCCAGCAGCTCAGGGCGTGACTATGGCTACACCTTC. Translated: CASSSGRDYGYTF.

This clone was observed once. The CDR3 is CASSFAPGSSMNTEAFF. Here the CDR3 DNA reads TGTGCCAGCAGTTTTGCGCCAGGTTCCTCAATGAACACTGAAGCTTTCTTT. The rearrangement links TRBV27 to TRBJ1-1; D ambiguous. Germline loops: CDR1 MNHEY, CDR2 SMNVEV (reference sequence). Deletions cut 3 bases from V and 0 bases from J, with 17 bases between. The CDR3 spans 17 residues.

The chain is built from TRBV25-1 and TRBJ1-4, with D possibly TRBD1 on 5 matching bases. V lost 7 bases and J lost 8, with 14 bases in between. Germline V gene sequence: CDR1 MGHDK, CDR2 SYGVNS. The CDR3 contains 13 residues. The CDR3 DNA reads TGTGCCAGCAATGACGCTCACAGGGAAAAACTGTTTTTT. This codes for CASNDAHREKLFF.

V usage is TRBV6-5 and J usage is TRBJ1-1, with unresolved D. Germline CDR1 is MNHEY and CDR2 is SVGAGI. The CDR3 is 15 amino acids. The V end was cut by 0 bases, the J end by 2 bases, with 10 bases between. CDR3 coding DNA: TGTGCCAGCAGTTACTCGGCAGGCGCTAACACTGAAGCTTTCTTT. Protein: CASSYSAGANTEAFF.

This clone is a singleton in its sample. V usage is TRBV18 and J usage is TRBJ2-7; 12 bases line up with TRBD2. From germline, CDR1 is KGHSH and CDR2 LQKENI. Trimming at V came to 3 bases and at J to 3 bases, leaving 15 bases not matched to a gene. The CDR3 contains 19 residues. CDR3 in amino acids: CASSPRALAGGPLFYEQYF. As DNA, the CDR3 is TGTGCCAGCTCACCCCGGGCACTAGCGGGAGGCCCCCTCTTCTACGAGCAGTACTTC.

The chain recombines TRBV9 with TRBJ2-1; D gene unclear. The CDR3 extends over 13 amino acids. Per the germline V gene, CDR1 is SGDLS and CDR2 is YYNGEE. The ends were cut back, 3 bases at V and 8 bases at J, with 12 bases in the middle. The CDR3 nucleotides read TGTGCCAGCAGCGCTGCATTCGGCCATGAGCAGTTCTTC. It codes for CASSAAFGHEQFF. The full variable domain, completed using reference TRBV9 and TRBJ2-1, is DSGVTQTPKHLITATGQRVTLRCSPRSGDLSVYWYQQSLDQGLQFLIQYYNGEERAKGNILERFSAQQFPDLHSELNLSSLELGDSALYFCASSAAFGHEQFFGPGTRLTVL.

The chain recombines TRBV11-2 with TRBJ2-5; TRBD2 aligns across 13 bases. Trimming cost V 1 base and J 5 bases; bases outside gene matches: 4. The germline gives CDR1 SGHAT, CDR2 FQNNGV. This CDR3 is built from 16 residues. CDR3 residues: CASSLVVGLAGETQYF. In nucleotides, the CDR3 is TGTGCCAGCAGCTTAGTTGTGGGACTAGCGGGGGAGACCCAGTACTTC.

V is TRBV7-2 and J is TRBJ2-3, with 7 nucleotides matching TRBD2. V lost 0 bases to trimming and J lost 1 base; unmatched junction nucleotides: 4. Germline V gene data show CDR1 as SGHTA and CDR2 as FQGNSA. CDR3 length: 16 residues. CDR3: CASSLAPSGGTDTQYF. As DNA, the CDR3 is TGTGCCAGCAGCTTAGCGCCGAGCGGGGGCACAGATACGCAGTATTTT. Complete variable domain (other parts from reference TRBV7-2 and TRBJ2-3): GAGVSQSPSNKVTEKGKDVELRCDPISGHTALYWYRQSLGQGLEFLIYFQGNSAPDKSGLPSDRFSAERTGGSVSTLTIQRTQQEDSAVYLCASSLAPSGGTDTQYFGPGTRLTVL.

The V and J genes are TRBV6-1 and TRBJ2-3; the D gene could be TRBD1 or TRBD2 (5 bases each). Trimming left V 3 bases short and J 0 bases short, with 19 bases between. The germline V gene encodes CDR1 MNHNS and CDR2 SASEGT. The CDR3 loop spans 18 amino acids. The CDR3 loop is CASSDYLGTFLSTDTQYF. The CDR3 DNA is TGTGCCAGCAGTGACTATTTAGGGACCTTCCTTAGCACAGATACGCAGTATTTT.

The rearrangement joins TRBV9 to TRBJ2-1; TRBD2 matches at 11 bases. There are 17 residues in the CDR3. The germline V gene has CDR1 SGDLS and CDR2 YYNGEE. Trimming took 2 bases from V and 8 from J; bases not matched to a gene: 12. The DNA for the CDR3 is TGTGCCAGCAGCGTCGCGTTGGTAGCGGGAGGGCCCGATGAGCAGTTCTTC. Translation: CASSVALVAGGPDEQFF.

Points on this clone: One junction end does not reproduce the germline sequence, and a read error may be involved. The chain recombines TRBV4-1 with TRBJ2-3; no reliable D call. The germline CDR1 and CDR2 sequences are MGHRA and YSYEKL. The CDR3 sequence is 15 residues long. CDR3 loop: CASSQLVFSTDTQYF. DNA for the CDR3: TGCGCTAGCAGCCAATTAGTGTTTAGCACAGATACGCAGTATTTT.

The CDR3 DNA is TGTGCCACCAGCGAAGGGGGGCCTAACTATGGCTACACCTTC. Translated: CATSEGGPNYGYTF. V usage is TRBV15 and J usage is TRBJ1-2; tentative D call: TRBD1 (6 bases). V lost 5 bases to trimming and J lost 0 bases, with 10 bases between them. This CDR3 spans 14 amino acids. Per the germline V gene, CDR1 is LNHNV and CDR2 is YYDKDF (reference sequence).

The chain uses TRBV6-1 and TRBJ2-2; 8 bases fit TRBD1. CDR1 MNHNS and CDR2 SASEGT come from the germline V gene. V lost 3 bases, J lost 5 bases, and 5 bases stayed unmatched. The CDR3 runs 15 residues. CDR3 nucleotides: TGTGCCAGCAGTGACAGGACAGGGTGGACCGGGGAGCTGTTTTTT. The encoded protein is CASSDRTGWTGELFF.

This chain joins TRBV7-2 and TRBJ1-1; a weak D match, TRBD1 (6 bases). The CDR3 has 14 amino acids. V was pared by 5 bases and J by 4 bases, with 14 bases between. Germline assignment: CDR1 SGHTA and CDR2 FQGNSA. The CDR3 region has the DNA TGTGCCAGCAGCGAACAGGGCCGATCCACTGAAGCTTTCTTT. Its translation is CASSEQGRSTEAFF.

The V call is TRBV7-8, the J call TRBJ2-7; 8 bases are shared with TRBD2. CDR1 SGHVS and CDR2 FQNEAQ come from the germline V gene. After removal of 6 bases from V and 2 bases from J, the junction contained 6 bases not matched to a gene. There are 14 residues in the CDR3. The CDR3 DNA reads as TGTGCCAGCAGTAGACTAGCGCAAACCTACGAGCAGTACTTC. This codes for CASSRLAQTYEQYF.

J is TRBJ2-7 and V is TRBV25-1; tentative D call: TRBD2 (6 bases). The length of the CDR3 is 15 residues. From germline, CDR1 is MGHDK and CDR2 SYGVNS. V lost 3 bases and J lost 3, with 15 bases in between. The CDR3: CASSDSSQGLYEQYF. The CDR3 DNA sequence: TGTGCCAGCAGTGATTCATCGCAGGGACTCTACGAGCAGTACTTC.

This chain connects TRBV7-9 to TRBJ2-7; 8 nucleotides match TRBD2. Germline V gives CDR1 SEHNR, CDR2 FQNEAQ (reference sequence). The ends lost 5 bases at V and 3 bases at J; junction bases unmatched: 6. The CDR3 spans 14 residues. CDR3 in DNA: TGTGCCAGCAGCCAAGCGGGGGTACTCTACGAGCAGTACTTC. Translating gives CASSQAGVLYEQYF.

The chain uses TRBV5-8 and TRBJ2-3, with D tentatively TRBD1 (6 bases). With 4 bases removed from V and 5 bases from J, the gap between germline ends came to 17 bases. The CDR3 is made up of 15 amino acids. In germline, CDR1 is SGHTS, CDR2 YDEGEE. CDR3: CASSRITGLRDTQYF. The CDR3 coding sequence is TGTGCCAGCAGCCGAATAACAGGGCTAAGAGATACGCAGTATTTT.

V is TRBV7-8 and J is TRBJ2-2; D uncertain. The V gene lost 1 base and the J gene lost 6 bases, with 6 bases spanning the gap. CDR3 length: 13 amino acids. The germline gives CDR1 SGHVS, CDR2 FQNEAQ. CDR3 protein: CASSLVKAGELFF. The DNA for the CDR3 is TGTGCCAGCAGCTTAGTTAAGGCCGGGGAGCTGTTTTTT.

This clone occurred a few times. The chain is built from TRBV10-3 and TRBJ2-1; 7 bases align to TRBD1. The germline V gene encodes CDR1 ENHRY and CDR2 SYGVKD. The CDR3 extends over 14 amino acids. The trim removed 6 bases at V and 5 bases at J, leaving 7 bases unmatched. The CDR3 DNA sequence: TGTGCCATCAGGACAGGGATGGGTAACAATGAGCAGTTCTTC. Residues: CAIRTGMGNNEQFF.

The gene calls are TRBV6-5 and TRBJ2-5, with 8 bases identical to TRBD2. Per germline, CDR1 MNHEY and CDR2 SVGAGI. V lost 7 bases to trimming and J lost 5 bases; unmatched junction nucleotides: 9. The CDR3 sequence is 14 residues long. CDR3 sequence: CASNSAGGTETQYF. CDR3 bases: TGTGCCAGCAACTCGGCGGGAGGTACGGAGACCCAGTACTTC.